This TCR beta chain is drawn from a study of shared clonotypes between healthy human individuals. V lost 4 bases to trimming and J lost 5 bases, with 14 bases between them. This CDR3 comprises 13 residues. From germline, CDR1 is SQVTM and CDR2 ANQGSEA. The assay was carried out at the deep level. Assay used: immunoSEQ multiplex PCR; TCRdb lists only in-frame clones, some missing. Here the sample spans 1,400,000 or so clones, approximately 98.5% being singletons. The receptor was isolated from a man aged 25 to 40 in good health. The sample was naive CD4+ T cells sorted from blood. The sample's subset: CD45RA+ positively selected. The V gene is TRBV29-1, the J gene TRBJ2-5; D ambiguous. The CDR3 DNA follows: TGCAGCGTTGGACAAAGGTTGACCGAGACCCAGTACTTC. Translating gives CSVGQRLTETQYF.